These 31 T cell receptor beta chains were all obtained from the same sample, sequenced in a study of beta chain features in type 1 diabetes. Expressed TCRB transcripts were sequenced because the entire RNA isolate underwent reverse transcription. Repertoires were generated with immunoSEQ multiplex PCR, while TCRdb's copy carries only in-frame clones and drops some. The sample consists of 200,000 to 300,000 clones, roughly an eighth of them appearing once. The sample was naive CD4+ T cells from blood. The source of these receptors is a woman between 40 and 50 years old in good health.

This clone occurred a few times. The V gene is TRBV6-5, the J gene TRBJ2-2; D is unclear. Germline V lookup: CDR1 MNHEY, CDR2 SVGAGI. This CDR3 spans 14 amino acids. Trimming cost V 2 bases and J 3 bases, with 7 bases left between them. In nucleotides, the CDR3 is TGTGCCAGCAGTTACCGGTGGTACACCGGGGAGCTGTTTTTT. Translation: CASSYRWYTGELFF.

This clone was counted a few times. J is TRBJ2-5 and V is TRBV5-1; TRBD2 aligns across 11 bases. Per germline, CDR1 SGHRS and CDR2 YFSETQ. The CDR3 extends over 17 amino acids. The ends lost 0 bases at V and 7 bases at J; junction bases unmatched: 11. CDR3 DNA: TGCGCCAGCAGCTTGGAGGAATTAGCGGGGGGGCGAGTGACCCAGTACTTC. Encoded protein: CASSLEELAGGRVTQYF. The full variable domain, in which reference TRBV5-1 and TRBJ2-5 provide the parts outside the CDR3, is KAGVTQTPRYLIKTRGQQVTLSCSPISGHRSVSWYQQTPGQGLQFLFEYFSETQRNKGNFPGRFSGRQFSNSRSEMNVSTLELGDSALYLCASSLEELAGGRVTQYFGPGTRLLVL.

The chain is built from TRBV2 and TRBJ1-5; D remains ambiguous. Germline V gene data show CDR1 as SNHLY and CDR2 as FYNNEI. CDR3 size: 14 residues. The germline V and J ends were trimmed by 2 bases and 6 bases, with 11 bases remaining between them. For the CDR3, the DNA is TGTGCCAGCAGTGAACCCGGGTCGGGTCAGCCCCAGCATTTT. Amino acid sequence: CASSEPGSGQPQHF.

The V gene is TRBV13, the J gene TRBJ1-3; D is unclear. V was pared by 5 bases and J by 0 bases, with 14 bases between. The germline CDR1 and CDR2 sequences are PRHDT and FYEKMQ (reference sequence). CDR3 length: 16 residues. The chain's CDR3 is CASSPLPVSSGNTIYF. The CDR3 DNA sequence: TGTGCCAGCAGCCCACTCCCGGTTTCCTCTGGAAACACCATATATTTT.

V gene TRBV10-3 combines with J gene TRBJ1-2; D possibly corresponds to TRBD1 (5 bases). The CDR3 runs to 15 residues. V was pared by 2 bases and J by 1 base, with 11 bases between. Germline loops: CDR1 ENHRY, CDR2 SYGVKD. The CDR3 region is CAISERAGVNYGYTF. The CDR3 DNA follows: TGTGCCATCAGTGAGCGGGCGGGGGTTAACTATGGCTACACCTTC.

This chain links TRBV29-1 with TRBJ2-7; 8 bases are shared with TRBD1. V gave up 4 bases and J gave up 6 bases; unmatched junction bases: 11. CDR3 length: 14 residues. CDR1 is SQVTM and CDR2 is ANQGSEA in the germline V gene. The CDR3 nucleotides read TGCAGCGTTGTTCCGGGACAGGAGGGCAGCGAGCAGTACTTC. It encodes CSVVPGQEGSEQYF.

The chain joins TRBV7-9 to TRBJ2-6; perhaps TRBD2 as D (5 bases). Germline CDR1 SEHNR, CDR2 FQNEAQ (reference sequence). CDR3 size: 16 residues. V dropped 7 bases and J dropped 1 base, with 14 bases sitting between them. The CDR3 bases are TGTGCCAGCAACCTCCTCTCGGGATCTGGGGCCAACGTCCTGACTTTC. As protein: CASNLLSGSGANVLTF.

The J gene is TRBJ2-2, the V gene TRBV5-4; the D is unclear. Trimming removed 3 bases at V and 2 bases at J, with 14 bases between. The CDR3 contains 16 residues. CDR1 is SGHNT and CDR2 is YYREEE in the germline V gene (reference sequence). CDR3 amino acids: CASSSNSGQNTGELFF. As DNA, the CDR3 is TGTGCCAGCAGCTCGAATTCGGGTCAAAACACCGGGGAGCTGTTTTTT.

The chain carries TRBV28 and TRBJ1-5; maybe TRBD1 (5 bases). There are 14 residues in the CDR3. Trimming took 3 bases from V and 6 from J, leaving 12 bases between them. Per germline, CDR1 MDHEN and CDR2 SYDVKM. CDR3 DNA sequence: TGTGCCAGCAGTTTGTCAGGGATTATTCAGCCCCAGCATTTT. Protein product: CASSLSGIIQPQHF.

The gene calls are TRBV5-1 and TRBJ2-5, with D possibly TRBD1 on 5 matching bases. The CDR3 has 17 residues. Germline CDR1 and CDR2: SGHRS and YFSETQ. V was trimmed by 0 bases and J by 3 bases, leaving 18 bases between them. The CDR3 DNA reads TGCGCCAGCAGCTTGGGCCCGGGCAGGGCTTTAAAAGAGACCCAGTACTTC. It specifies CASSLGPGRALKETQYF.

This clone was detected a few times. This chain joins TRBV27 and TRBJ2-7; perhaps TRBD1 as D (6 bases). In germline, CDR1 is MNHEY, CDR2 SMNVEV (reference sequence). Trimming cost V 5 bases and J 2 bases, with 16 bases left between them. The CDR3 is made up of 15 amino acids. The CDR3 spells CASSLRPGTTYEQYF. The CDR3 DNA follows: TGTGCCAGCAGTCTCCGACCCGGGACAACCTACGAGCAGTACTTC.

This clone was seen only a few times. The V and J genes are TRBV5-1 and TRBJ1-4; perhaps TRBD1 as D (6 bases). Trimming cost V 0 bases and J 4 bases, with 10 bases left between them. CDR1 SGHRS and CDR2 YFSETQ come from the germline V gene. This CDR3 region has 15 residues. This chain's CDR3 is CASSLDGTSNEKLFF. The DNA for the CDR3 is TGCGCCAGCAGCTTGGATGGGACAAGTAATGAAAAACTGTTTTTT.

The gene calls are TRBV29-1 and TRBJ2-5; 10 nucleotides align to TRBD1. V shed 7 bases, J shed 4 bases, and the junction held 6 bases outside the gene matches. The CDR3 runs to 13 residues. Looked up from germline, CDR1 is SQVTM and CDR2 is ANQGSEA. CDR3 amino acids: CSGQTGGPETQYF. CDR3 sequence (DNA): TGCAGCGGTCAGACAGGGGGCCCAGAGACCCAGTACTTC.

This clone occurred a few times. The CDR3 DNA is TGTGCCAGCAGCAACAGCGGGGGAACCGGGGAGCTGTTTTTT. As protein: CASSNSGGTGELFF. The rearrangement uses TRBV21-1 and TRBJ2-2; the listed D gene, TRBD2, was not tested against the DNA. TRBV21-1 corresponds to a pseudogene. CDR3 length: 14 residues.

This rearrangement joins TRBV5-1 to TRBJ2-3, with D possibly being TRBD1 (5 bases). CDR3 size: 15 residues. The germline V gene has CDR1 SGHRS and CDR2 YFSETQ. The V end lost 0 bases, the J end lost 0 bases, and 8 bases lay between the germline ends. The CDR3 reads CASSLGTFSTDTQYF. Written as DNA, the CDR3 is TGCGCCAGCAGCTTGGGGACATTCAGCACAGATACGCAGTATTTT. Using reference TRBV5-1 and TRBJ2-3 for the parts outside the CDR3, the full variable domain is KAGVTQTPRYLIKTRGQQVTLSCSPISGHRSVSWYQQTPGQGLQFLFEYFSETQRNKGNFPGRFSGRQFSNSRSEMNVSTLELGDSALYLCASSLGTFSTDTQYFGPGTRLTVL.

The chain links TRBV11-2 to TRBJ2-5; 7 bases are a match to TRBD1. CDR3 length equals 16 residues. V lost 5 bases to trimming and J lost 5 bases; unmatched junction nucleotides: 14. Per the germline V gene, CDR1 is SGHAT and CDR2 is FQNNGV. For the CDR3, the DNA is TGTGCCAGCAGCCCCCCCGCAGGGGGACGGAGGGAGACCCAGTACTTC. This encodes CASSPPAGGRRETQYF.

This clone was detected only a few times. The chain recombines TRBV29-1 with TRBJ2-5; 13 bases map to TRBD2. The CDR3 is 15 residues long. From germline, CDR1 is SQVTM and CDR2 ANQGSEA. The J segment lost 5 bases and the V segment lost 7 bases, leaving 10 bases of the junction unmatched. CDR3 in amino acids: CSDPRQTSGGETQYF. CDR3 DNA sequence: TGCAGCGACCCCCGACAGACTAGCGGGGGGGAGACCCAGTACTTC.

In its sample, this clone was seen a few times. The rearrangement uses TRBV7-9 and TRBJ1-2; D may be TRBD1 (5 bases). This CDR3 has 14 residues. Germline values: CDR1 SEHNR, CDR2 FQNEAQ (reference sequence). V was trimmed by 3 bases and J by 2 bases, leaving 10 bases between them. CDR3 DNA: TGTGCCAGCAGCTTGGTGGGGGGAAACTATGGCTACACCTTC. It encodes CASSLVGGNYGYTF.

The rearrangement joins TRBV5-6 to TRBJ1-2; D gene unclear. From germline, CDR1 is SGHDT and CDR2 YYEEEE. Trimming took 3 bases from V and 11 from J, leaving 14 bases between them. The CDR3 has 12 amino acids. Here the CDR3 reads CASSYRGTGYTF. CDR3 coding DNA: TGTGCCAGCAGCTACCGGGGAACTGGGTACACCTTC.

This clone has ten or more counts. CDR3 in amino acids: CASSQGDRPGTPLHF. The CDR3 DNA reads as TGCGCCAGCAGCCAGGGCGACAGGCCAGGGACACCCCTCCACTTT. V and J are TRBV4-1 and TRBJ1-6; D is possibly TRBD1 (6 bases). The V end was cut by 3 bases, the J end by 11 bases, with 17 bases between. CDR3 length: 15 amino acids. CDR1 MGHRA and CDR2 YSYEKL come from the germline V gene.

The chain couples TRBV6-1 to TRBJ1-5; weak D call: TRBD1 (5 bases). Trimming removed 4 bases from V and 5 bases from J, with 18 bases in between. CDR1 and CDR2 from the germline V gene are MNHNS and SASEGT. This CDR3 comprises 16 residues. The CDR3: CASSASRAGPHQPQHF. CDR3 DNA: TGTGCCAGCAGTGCCTCCCGAGCAGGGCCTCATCAGCCCCAGCATTTT.

The rearrangement uses TRBV7-8 and TRBJ2-7; a possible D gene is TRBD2 (5 bases). The germline CDR1 and CDR2 sequences are SGHVS and FQNEAQ. The CDR3 has 15 residues. The V gene lost 5 bases and the J gene lost 2 bases, with 16 bases spanning the gap. The CDR3 reads CASSPAAGGTYEQYF. CDR3 DNA sequence: TGTGCCAGCAGCCCTGCGGCCGGAGGAACCTACGAGCAGTACTTC.

V gene TRBV2 combines with J gene TRBJ2-5; the D gene is possibly TRBD1 (9 bases). Germline CDR1 SNHLY, CDR2 FYNNEI. V gave up 8 bases and J gave up 5 bases, with 21 bases separating them. The CDR3 consists of 15 residues. The CDR3 DNA sequence: TGTGCCAGCCGGGAGGGACAGGGCCTAAGGGAGACCCAGTACTTC. Translating gives CASREGQGLRETQYF.

The rearrangement uses TRBV2 and TRBJ2-1; tentatively, D is TRBD1 (6 bases). Trimming removed 7 bases at V and 4 bases at J, with 11 bases between. CDR3 length: 13 residues. In germline, CDR1 is SNHLY, CDR2 FYNNEI. The chain's CDR3 is CASTLQGYNEQFF. The CDR3 region has the DNA TGTGCCAGCACCTTACAGGGTTACAATGAGCAGTTCTTC.

The rearrangement joins TRBV5-1 to TRBJ2-6; no firm D call. The CDR3 loop spans 17 amino acids. In germline, CDR1 is SGHRS, CDR2 YFSETQ. V dropped 0 bases and J dropped 0 bases, with 10 bases sitting between them. CDR3 region: CASSLGVLSSGANVLTF. The CDR3 bases are TGCGCCAGCAGCTTGGGGGTACTAAGCTCTGGGGCCAACGTCCTGACTTTC. The full variable domain, its missing parts supplied by reference TRBV5-1 and TRBJ2-6, is KAGVTQTPRYLIKTRGQQVTLSCSPISGHRSVSWYQQTPGQGLQFLFEYFSETQRNKGNFPGRFSGRQFSNSRSEMNVSTLELGDSALYLCASSLGVLSSGANVLTFGAGSRLTVL.

Only a few counts were recorded for this clone. CDR3 coding DNA: TGTGCCAGCAGCTTATTTCGACAGACGAAAAACTATGGCTACACCTTC. Its protein product is CASSLFRQTKNYGYTF. This chain links TRBV7-9 with TRBJ1-2; D might be TRBD1 (5 bases). The CDR3 consists of 16 residues. V was clipped by 2 bases and J by 2 bases, with 15 bases between them. Germline V lookup: CDR1 SEHNR, CDR2 FQNEAQ (reference sequence). Full variable domain (rest looked up from reference TRBV7-9 and TRBJ1-2): DTGVSQNPRHKITKRGQNVTFRCDPISEHNRLYWYRQTLGQGPEFLTYFQNEAQLEKSRLLSDRFSAERPKGSFSTLEIQRTEQGDSAMYLCASSLFRQTKNYGYTFGSGTRLTVV.

V and J are TRBV5-4 and TRBJ2-5; D is possibly TRBD2 (5 bases). Trimming pared 6 bases from V and 4 bases from J, leaving 16 bases between. CDR1 and CDR2 from the germline V gene are SGHNT and YYREEE (reference sequence). This CDR3 is 14 amino acids long. CDR3 amino acids: CASTSLGDRETQYF. CDR3 DNA sequence: TGTGCCAGCACCTCGCTCGGGGATCGAGAGACCCAGTACTTC.

This sequence joins TRBV7-9 and TRBJ1-4; 9 nucleotides match TRBD1. Germline CDR1 and CDR2: SEHNR and FQNEAQ (reference sequence). V lost 5 bases to trimming and J lost 7 bases; unmatched junction nucleotides: 5. CDR3 length equals 14 residues. The CDR3 region has the DNA TGTGCCAGCAGCACGGGACAGGGAGGTGAAAAACTGTTTTTT. Translation gives CASSTGQGGEKLFF.

The chain carries TRBV15 and TRBJ2-2; 7 bases fit TRBD1. The junction had 2 bases not matched to a gene; V was cut back by 1 base and J by 3 bases. The CDR3 loop spans 15 amino acids. The germline V gene has CDR1 LNHNV and CDR2 YYDKDF (reference sequence). The CDR3 sequence: CATSRGGTDTGELFF. The CDR3 DNA follows: TGTGCCACCAGCAGAGGAGGGACAGACACCGGGGAGCTGTTTTTT.

The rearrangement links TRBV6-5 to TRBJ2-7, with D maybe TRBD1 (6 bases). This CDR3 region has 14 residues. CDR1 is MNHEY, CDR2 SVGAGI, per germline. V lost 2 bases to trimming and J lost 1 base, with 9 bases between them. The DNA for the CDR3 is TGTGCCAGCAGTTACGGGACACAATCCTACGAGCAGTACTTC. As protein: CASSYGTQSYEQYF.

This clone has more than one count but fewer than ten. J is TRBJ1-4 and V is TRBV29-1; no clear D gene. This CDR3 is 12 amino acids long. Germline V gene data show CDR1 as SQVTM and CDR2 as ANQGSEA. The CDR3 spells CAGRRTNEKLFF. DNA of the CDR3: TGCGCCGGGAGGCGGACTAATGAAAAACTGTTTTTT. The full variable domain, completed using reference TRBV29-1 and TRBJ1-4, is SAVISQKPSRDICQRGTSLTIQCQVDSQVTMMFWYRQQPGQSLTLIATANQGSEATYESGFVIDKFPISRPNLTFSTLTVSNMSPEDSSIYLCAGRRTNEKLFFGSGTQLSVL.